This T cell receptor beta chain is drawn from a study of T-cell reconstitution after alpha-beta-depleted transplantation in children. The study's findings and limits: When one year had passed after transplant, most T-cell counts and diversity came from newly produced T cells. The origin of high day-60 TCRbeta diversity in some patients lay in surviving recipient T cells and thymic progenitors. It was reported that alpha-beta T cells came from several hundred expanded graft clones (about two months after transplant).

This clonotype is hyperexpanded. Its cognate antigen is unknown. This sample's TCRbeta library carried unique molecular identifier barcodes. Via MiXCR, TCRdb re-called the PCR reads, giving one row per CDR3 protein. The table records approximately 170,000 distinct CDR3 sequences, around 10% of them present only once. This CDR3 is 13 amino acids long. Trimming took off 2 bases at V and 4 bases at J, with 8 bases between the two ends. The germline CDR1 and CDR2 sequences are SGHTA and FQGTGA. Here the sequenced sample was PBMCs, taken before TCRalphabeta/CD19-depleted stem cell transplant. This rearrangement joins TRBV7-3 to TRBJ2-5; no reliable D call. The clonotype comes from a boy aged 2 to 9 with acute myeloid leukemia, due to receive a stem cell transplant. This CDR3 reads CASSLSGRETQYF. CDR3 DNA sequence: TGTGCCAGCAGCTTATCCGGAAGAGAGACCCAGTACTTC.